The rows below give T cell receptor beta chains drawn from one sample of a study of Ad26.COV2.S vaccination and SARS-CoV-2 variants. Repertoires were generated with immunoSEQ multiplex PCR, while TCRdb's copy carries only in-frame clones and drops some. The table lists about 280,000 clones, about 90% of them singletons. The starting material was peripheral blood, obtained in a trial of Ad26.COV2.S vaccine versus placebo. These receptor sequences come from a person aged 18 to 65 who received the Ad26.COV2.S COVID-19 vaccine or a placebo. The CDR3 runs from the conserved cysteine through the conserved F or W. The D gene is left open where the match is weak. The size entry is marked missing in some rows and otherwise reads once, few, many or a size class.

clone_size	v_call	d_call	j_call	cdr3_nt	cdr3_aa
few	TRBV6-2/TRBV6-3	TRBD1	TRBJ1-5	TGTGCCAGCAGTTACCTGGACAGGCTGGGGACTAATCAGCCCCAGCATTTT	CASSYLDRLGTNQPQHF
NA	TRBV6-5	TRBD1	TRBJ1-1	TGTGCCAGCAGGGGTCGGACAGGGACTGAAGCTTTCTTT	CASRGRTGTEAFF
NA	TRBV21-1	NA	TRBJ2-1	TGTGCCAGCAGCAAAGTAAAGAAGCGGGACAGGGGACCCAATGAGCAGTTCTTC	CASSKVKKRDRGPNEQFF
NA	TRBV30	TRBD1	TRBJ1-2	TGTGCCTGGAGTAGGGACAGTTGGGGCTACACCTTC	CAWSRDSWGYTF
NA	TRBV18	NA	TRBJ1-3	TGTGCCAGCTCACCACCGTCGGGGGAACACACCATATATTTT	CASSPPSGEHTIYF
NA	TRBV27	NA	TRBJ1-6	TGTGCCAGCAGAAACCCCCTCGGGGCCCGCTCCTATAATTCACCCCTCCACTTT	CASRNPLGARSYNSPLHF
NA	TRBV28	NA	TRBJ1-3	TGTGCCAGCAGTTTTCAGGGTACCTCTGGAAACACCATATATTTT	CASSFQGTSGNTIYF
NA	TRBV18	TRBD1	TRBJ1-2	TGTGCCAGCTCACCGGGACAGACTAACTATGGCTACACCTTC	CASSPGQTNYGYTF
NA	TRBV10-3	NA	TRBJ2-7	TGTGCCATCAGTGAGTCGTTGATTACGTTTAATTTTCTCGAGCAGTACTTC	CAISESLITFNFLEQYF
NA	TRBV7-9	NA	TRBJ2-1	TGTGCCAGCAGCTTACAAGGGGTCGTCTACAATGAGCAGTTCTTC	CASSLQGVVYNEQFF
NA	TRBV6-2/TRBV6-3	TRBD2	TRBJ2-3	TGTGCCAGCAGTTACCGGCTAGCGGGGGGGCATGGCACAGATACGCAGTATTTT	CASSYRLAGGHGTDTQYF
NA	TRBV2	TRBD2	TRBJ2-7	TGTGCCAGCACTCAAGGAGCGGGAGCCCCCTACGAGCAGTACTTC	CASTQGAGAPYEQYF
once	TRBV19	TRBD1	TRBJ1-2	TGTGCCAGTAGACCGGGCCGGGACAGGGTCTATGGCTACACCTTC	CASRPGRDRVYGYTF
NA	TRBV9	NA	TRBJ2-3	TGTGCCAGCAGCGTAGGCTCAATTCACCCGAATTTT	CASSVGSIHPNF
NA	TRBV21-1	NA	TRBJ2-1	TGTGCCAGCAGCAAGGGGTCTAGCGGGAGTGGGTCCTACAATGAGCAGTTCTTC	CASSKGSSGSGSYNEQFF
NA	TRBV6-2/TRBV6-3	NA	TRBJ1-1	TGTGCCAGCAGCCCCCGCCGGACAGTTACGTCCTACGGGGCCCAAGCTTTCTTT	CASSPRRTVTSYGAQAFF
few	TRBV4-3	TRBD1	TRBJ1-1	TGCGCCAGCAGCCAAGAAATTTTGGTGACAGGGGGCAGGGGAACTGAAGCTTTCTTT	CASSQEILVTGGRGTEAFF
NA	TRBV11-3	NA	TRBJ2-3	TGTGCCAGCAGCCCCTGGAGGGGTTTACAGGGGACTCAATTAAGAGATACGCAGTATTTT	CASSPWRGLQGTQLRDTQYF
once	TRBV7-8	NA	TRBJ1-4	TGTGCCAGCAGCCCCCGGAGGGAGCGGGGTGAAAAACTGTTTTTT	CASSPRRERGEKLFF
once	TRBV27	NA	TRBJ1-4	TGTGCCAGCTCAAATCATCCGGGTTATGAAAAACTGTTTTTT	CASSNHPGYEKLFF
NA	TRBV19	NA	TRBJ2-1	TGTGCCAGTAGTTTCCTGGCCCAGTCTCGGGCGGAGCAGTTCTTC	CASSFLAQSRAEQFF
once	TRBV7-2	TRBD2	TRBJ2-3	TGTGCCAGCAGCTCGACTAGCGGTTGGGATACGCAGTATTTT	CASSSTSGWDTQYF
NA	TRBV5-4	TRBD1	TRBJ2-2	TGTGCCAGCAGCTTGAGGGGGACAGGGAATGGCGGGGAGCTGTTTTTT	CASSLRGTGNGGELFF
NA	TRBV24-1	NA	TRBJ2-1	TGTGCCACCAGTGATTTCCGACGAAATGAGCAGTTCTTC	CATSDFRRNEQFF
NA	TRBV6-5	NA	TRBJ1-2	TGTGCCAGCAGTTACTCAGGAGGGATCAGCTATGGCTACACCTTC	CASSYSGGISYGYTF
NA	TRBV6-4	NA	TRBJ2-1	TGTGCCAGCAGCCCGGTTGGGGGGGCCGGGGAGCAGTTCTTC	CASSPVGGAGEQFF
NA	TRBV11-2	NA	TRBJ2-2	TGTGCCAGCAGCTCCTTGACAGGAAACACCGGGGAGCTGTTTTTT	CASSSLTGNTGELFF
NA	TRBV12-3/TRBV12-4	NA	TRBJ1-2	TGTGCCAGCAGCGGACATTATGGCTACACCTTC	CASSGHYGYTF
NA	TRBV7-9	TRBD2	TRBJ2-1	TGTGCCAGCAGCTCCGGGACTAGCGGGGGGTGGAATGAGCAGTTCTTC	CASSSGTSGGWNEQFF
NA	TRBV11-2	TRBD2	TRBJ2-1	TGTGCCAGCAGCCCGCCTCGAGCGGGAGGGGCAGATGAGCAGTTCTTC	CASSPPRAGGADEQFF
few	TRBV19	NA	TRBJ1-1	TGTGCCAGTAACGGGGCAGCTGAAGCTTTCTTT	CASNGAAEAFF
NA	TRBV19	TRBD1	TRBJ1-5	TGTGCCAGTAGTATATCAGGGGGCGCCTCGGGTCAGCCCCAGCATTTT	CASSISGGASGQPQHF
NA	TRBV7-2	NA	TRBJ2-2	TGTGCCAGCAGCTTAGTGCTGTATGTCGCGAAGACCGGGGAGCTGTTTTTT	CASSLVLYVAKTGELFF